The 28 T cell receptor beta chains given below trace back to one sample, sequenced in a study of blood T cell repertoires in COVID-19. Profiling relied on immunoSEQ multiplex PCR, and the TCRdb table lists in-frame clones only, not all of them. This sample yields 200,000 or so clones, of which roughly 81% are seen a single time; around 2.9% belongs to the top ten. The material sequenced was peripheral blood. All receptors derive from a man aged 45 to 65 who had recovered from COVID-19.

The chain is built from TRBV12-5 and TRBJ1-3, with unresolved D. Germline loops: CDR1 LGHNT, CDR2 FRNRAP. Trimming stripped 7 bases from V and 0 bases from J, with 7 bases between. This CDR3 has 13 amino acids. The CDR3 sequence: CASARNSGNTIYF. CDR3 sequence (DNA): TGTGCTAGTGCCAGGAACTCTGGAAACACCATATATTTT.

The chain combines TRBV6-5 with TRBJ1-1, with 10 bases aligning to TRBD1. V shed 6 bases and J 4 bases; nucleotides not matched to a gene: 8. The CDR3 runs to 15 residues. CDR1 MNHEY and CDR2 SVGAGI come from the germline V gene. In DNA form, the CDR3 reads TGTGCCAGCAGGACCGGGACAGGGGAATCCACTGAAGCTTTCTTT. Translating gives CASRTGTGESTEAFF.

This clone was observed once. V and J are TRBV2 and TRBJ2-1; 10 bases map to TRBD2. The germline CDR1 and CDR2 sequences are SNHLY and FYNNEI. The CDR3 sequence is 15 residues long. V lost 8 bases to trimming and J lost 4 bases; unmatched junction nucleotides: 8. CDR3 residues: CASDTGLAVYNEQFF. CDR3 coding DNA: TGTGCCAGCGATACTGGACTAGCGGTATACAATGAGCAGTTCTTC.

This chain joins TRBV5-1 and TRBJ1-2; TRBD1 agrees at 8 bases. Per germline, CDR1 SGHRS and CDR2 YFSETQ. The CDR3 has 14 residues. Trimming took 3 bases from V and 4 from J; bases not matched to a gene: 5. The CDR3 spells CASSSGQGRYGYTF. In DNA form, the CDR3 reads TGCGCCAGCAGCTCCGGACAGGGCCGCTATGGCTACACCTTC.

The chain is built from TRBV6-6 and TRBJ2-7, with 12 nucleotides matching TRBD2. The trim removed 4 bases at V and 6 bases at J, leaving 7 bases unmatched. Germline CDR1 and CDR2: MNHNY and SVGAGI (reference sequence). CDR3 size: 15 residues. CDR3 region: CASSWTSGKTGEQYF. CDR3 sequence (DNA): TGTGCCAGCAGTTGGACTAGCGGGAAAACCGGCGAGCAGTACTTC.

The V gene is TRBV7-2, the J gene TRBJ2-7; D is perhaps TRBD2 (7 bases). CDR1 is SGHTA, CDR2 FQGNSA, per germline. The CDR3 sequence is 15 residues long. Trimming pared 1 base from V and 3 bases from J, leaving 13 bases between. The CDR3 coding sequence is TGTGCCAGCAGCTTAGATATGGGAGGGGGCTACGAGCAGTACTTC. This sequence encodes CASSLDMGGGYEQYF.

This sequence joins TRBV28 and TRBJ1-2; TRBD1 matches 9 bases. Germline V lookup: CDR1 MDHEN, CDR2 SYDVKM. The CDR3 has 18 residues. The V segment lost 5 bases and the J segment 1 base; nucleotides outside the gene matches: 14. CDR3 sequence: CASSTPRIGTGNNYGYTF. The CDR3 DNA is TGTGCCAGCAGTACACCCCGAATAGGGACAGGGAATAACTATGGCTACACCTTC.

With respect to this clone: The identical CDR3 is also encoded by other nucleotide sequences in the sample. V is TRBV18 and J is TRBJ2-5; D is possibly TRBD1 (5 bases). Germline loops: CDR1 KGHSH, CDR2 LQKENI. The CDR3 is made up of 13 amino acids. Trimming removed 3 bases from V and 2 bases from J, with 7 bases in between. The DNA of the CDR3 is TGTGCCAGCTCACCGACAGTGCAAGAGACCCAGTACTTC. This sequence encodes CASSPTVQETQYF.

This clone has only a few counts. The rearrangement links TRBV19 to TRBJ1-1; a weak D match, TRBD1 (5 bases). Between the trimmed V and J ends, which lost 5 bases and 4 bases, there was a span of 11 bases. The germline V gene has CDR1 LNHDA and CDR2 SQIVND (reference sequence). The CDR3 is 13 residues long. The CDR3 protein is CASSYRRLTEAFF. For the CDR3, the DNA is TGTGCCAGTAGTTACAGGAGACTCACTGAAGCTTTCTTT.

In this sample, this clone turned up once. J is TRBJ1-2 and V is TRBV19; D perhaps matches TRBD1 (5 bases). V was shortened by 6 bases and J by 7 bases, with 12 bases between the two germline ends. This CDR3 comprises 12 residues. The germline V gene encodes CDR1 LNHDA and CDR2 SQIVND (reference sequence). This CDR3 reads CASRRGTSGYTF. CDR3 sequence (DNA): TGTGCCAGTAGGAGAGGGACTTCTGGCTACACCTTC.

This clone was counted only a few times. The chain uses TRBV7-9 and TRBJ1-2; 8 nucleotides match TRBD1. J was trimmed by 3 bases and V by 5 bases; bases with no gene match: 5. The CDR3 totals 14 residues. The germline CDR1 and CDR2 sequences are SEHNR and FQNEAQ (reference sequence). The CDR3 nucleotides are TGTGCCAGCAGCCTGACAGGGGTTGACTATGGCTACACCTTC. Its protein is CASSLTGVDYGYTF.

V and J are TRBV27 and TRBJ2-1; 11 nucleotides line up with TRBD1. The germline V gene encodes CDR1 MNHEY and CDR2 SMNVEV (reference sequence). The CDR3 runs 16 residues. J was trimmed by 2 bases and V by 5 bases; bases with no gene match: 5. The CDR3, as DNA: TGTGCCAGCAGTCCGTGGACAGGGGGCACCTACAATGAGCAGTTCTTC. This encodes CASSPWTGGTYNEQFF.

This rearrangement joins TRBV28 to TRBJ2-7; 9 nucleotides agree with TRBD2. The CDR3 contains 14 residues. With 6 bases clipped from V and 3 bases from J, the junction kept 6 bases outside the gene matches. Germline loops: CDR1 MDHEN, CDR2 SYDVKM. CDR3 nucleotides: TGTGCCAGCAGAATAGGCGGGAGGGACTACGAGCAGTACTTC. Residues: CASRIGGRDYEQYF.

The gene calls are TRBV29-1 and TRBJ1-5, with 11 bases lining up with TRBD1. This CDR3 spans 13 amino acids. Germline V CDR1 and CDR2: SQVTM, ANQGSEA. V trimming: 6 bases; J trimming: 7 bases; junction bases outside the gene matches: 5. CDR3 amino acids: CSVRTGGGQPQHF. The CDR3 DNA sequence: TGCAGCGTGAGGACAGGGGGCGGCCAGCCCCAGCATTTT.

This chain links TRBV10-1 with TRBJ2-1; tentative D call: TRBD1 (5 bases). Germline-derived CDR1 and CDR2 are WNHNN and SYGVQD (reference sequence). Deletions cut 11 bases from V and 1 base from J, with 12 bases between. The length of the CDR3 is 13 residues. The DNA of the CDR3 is TGCGCCGGCCTAGGGGAATCCTACAATGAGCAGTTCTTC. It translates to CAGLGESYNEQFF.

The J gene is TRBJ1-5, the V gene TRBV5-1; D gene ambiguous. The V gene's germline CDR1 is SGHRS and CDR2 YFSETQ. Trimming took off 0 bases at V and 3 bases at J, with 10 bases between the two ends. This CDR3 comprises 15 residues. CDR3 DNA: TGCGCCAGCAGCTTGGCGGGAGTAACCAATCAGCCCCAGCATTTT. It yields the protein CASSLAGVTNQPQHF. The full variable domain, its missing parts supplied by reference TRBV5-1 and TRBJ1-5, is KAGVTQTPRYLIKTRGQQVTLSCSPISGHRSVSWYQQTPGQGLQFLFEYFSETQRNKGNFPGRFSGRQFSNSRSEMNVSTLELGDSALYLCASSLAGVTNQPQHFGDGTRLSIL.

CDR3: CASSYIPLSGTNTGELFF. The CDR3 DNA reads TGCGCCAGCAGTTATATACCCCTTAGCGGCACCAACACCGGGGAGCTGTTTTTT. This sequence joins TRBV5-1 and TRBJ2-2; D may be TRBD2 (6 bases). Trimming removed 5 bases at V and 2 bases at J, with 22 bases between. This CDR3 has 18 residues. Germline loops: CDR1 SGHRS, CDR2 YFSETQ.

CDR3 in DNA: TGTGCCAGCAGATTCCCGCAGGGACTAGCCGGAGCCACCGAGCAGTACTTC. As protein: CASRFPQGLAGATEQYF. V usage is TRBV28 and J usage is TRBJ2-7, with 9 bases fitting TRBD2. V trimming: 6 bases; J trimming: 6 bases; junction bases outside the gene matches: 18. The CDR3 contains 17 residues. CDR1 MDHEN and CDR2 SYDVKM come from the germline V gene.

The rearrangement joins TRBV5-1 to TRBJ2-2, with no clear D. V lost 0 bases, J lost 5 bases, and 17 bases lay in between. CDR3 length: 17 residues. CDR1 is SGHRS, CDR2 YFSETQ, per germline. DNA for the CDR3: TGCGCCAGCAGCTTGGGACCGGGTCAATCTAATACCGGGGAGCTGTTTTTT. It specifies CASSLGPGQSNTGELFF.

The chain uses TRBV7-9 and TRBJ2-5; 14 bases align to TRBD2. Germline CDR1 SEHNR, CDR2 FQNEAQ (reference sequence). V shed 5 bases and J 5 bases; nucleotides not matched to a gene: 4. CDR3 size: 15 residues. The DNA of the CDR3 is TGTGCCAGCAGCCCGGGACTAGCGGGAGATGAGACCCAGTACTTC. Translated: CASSPGLAGDETQYF.

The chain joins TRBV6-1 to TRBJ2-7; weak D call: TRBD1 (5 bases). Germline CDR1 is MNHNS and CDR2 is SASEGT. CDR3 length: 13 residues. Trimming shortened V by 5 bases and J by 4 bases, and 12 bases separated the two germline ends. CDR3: CASSYGAIYEQYF. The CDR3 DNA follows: TGTGCCAGCAGTTATGGGGCGATTTACGAGCAGTACTTC.

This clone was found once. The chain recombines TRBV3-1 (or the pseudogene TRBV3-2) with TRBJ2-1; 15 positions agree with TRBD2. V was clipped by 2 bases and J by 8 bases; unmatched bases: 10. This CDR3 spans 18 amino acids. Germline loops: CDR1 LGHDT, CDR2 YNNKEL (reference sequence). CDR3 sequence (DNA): TGTGCCAGCAGCCAATACCGGACTAGCGGGAGGGTAATAGATGAGCAGTTCTTC. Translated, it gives CASSQYRTSGRVIDEQFF.

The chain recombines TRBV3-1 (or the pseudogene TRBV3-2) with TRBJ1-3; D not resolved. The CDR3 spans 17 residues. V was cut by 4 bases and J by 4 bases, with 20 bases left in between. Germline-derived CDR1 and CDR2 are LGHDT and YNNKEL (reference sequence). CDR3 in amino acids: CASSPRYIPQAGNTIYF. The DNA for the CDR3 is TGTGCCAGCAGCCCACGATACATCCCGCAGGCGGGAAACACCATATATTTT.

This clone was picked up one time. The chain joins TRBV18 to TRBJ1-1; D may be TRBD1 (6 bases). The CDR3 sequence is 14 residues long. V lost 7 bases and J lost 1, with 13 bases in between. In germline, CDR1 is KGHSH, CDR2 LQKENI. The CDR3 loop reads CASLVQGSNTEAFF. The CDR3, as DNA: TGTGCCAGCTTAGTACAGGGTTCGAACACTGAAGCTTTCTTT.

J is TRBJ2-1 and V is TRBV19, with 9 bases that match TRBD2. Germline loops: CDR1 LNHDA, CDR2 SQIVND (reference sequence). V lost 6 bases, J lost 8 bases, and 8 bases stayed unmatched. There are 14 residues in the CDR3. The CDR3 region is CASRPGLAVYEQFF. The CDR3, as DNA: TGTGCCAGTAGGCCGGGACTAGCTGTGTATGAGCAGTTCTTC.

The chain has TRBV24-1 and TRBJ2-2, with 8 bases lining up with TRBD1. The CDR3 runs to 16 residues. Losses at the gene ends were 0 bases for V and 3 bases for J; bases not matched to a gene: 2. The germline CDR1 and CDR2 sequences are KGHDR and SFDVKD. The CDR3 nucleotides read TGTGCCACCAGTGATTTGGGGGGACAGGACACCGGGGAGCTGTTTTTT. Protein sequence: CATSDLGGQDTGELFF.

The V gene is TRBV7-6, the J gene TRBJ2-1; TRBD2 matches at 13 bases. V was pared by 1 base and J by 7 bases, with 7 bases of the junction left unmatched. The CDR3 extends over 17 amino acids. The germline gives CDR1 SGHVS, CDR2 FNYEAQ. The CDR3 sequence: CASSLVLGLAGVNEQFF. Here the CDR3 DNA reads TGTGCCAGCAGCTTAGTCCTCGGACTAGCGGGGGTGAATGAGCAGTTCTTC.

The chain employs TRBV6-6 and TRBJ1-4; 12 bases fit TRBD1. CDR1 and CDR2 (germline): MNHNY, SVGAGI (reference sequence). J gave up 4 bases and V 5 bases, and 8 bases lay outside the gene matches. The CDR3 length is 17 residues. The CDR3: CASSPGQGAINNEKLFF. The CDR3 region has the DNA TGTGCCAGCAGTCCGGGACAGGGGGCCATTAATAATGAAAAACTGTTTTTT.